The clone carrying this TCR beta chain was recorded at least ten times. The second PCR ran 7 to 11 cycles with a sample-barcoded 5' primer and J-beta primers. TCRdb ran MiXCR on the 5' RACE reads and lists one entry per CDR3 protein. The table has roughly 900,000 distinct CDR3 sequences, around 30% seen once; the top ten hold around a sixth. The sample is drawn from a study of blood T cells in healthy people across ages. Sequencing was carried out using blood. This receptor was obtained from a woman of 80 years or more in good health.

CDR3 loop: CASSRDTTYEQYF. The CDR3 coding sequence is TGTGCCAGCAGCCGGGACACAACCTACGAGCAGTACTTC. The chain employs TRBV7-9 and TRBJ2-7; maybe TRBD1 (6 bases). Germline assignment: CDR1 SEHNR and CDR2 FQNEAQ (reference sequence). This CDR3 has 13 residues. The germline V and J ends were trimmed by 5 bases and 2 bases, with 10 bases remaining between them. The whole variable domain, filled in from reference TRBV7-9 and TRBJ2-7, reads DTGVSQNPRHKITKRGQNVTFRCDPISEHNRLYWYRQTLGQGPEFLTYFQNEAQLEKSRLLSDRFSAERPKGSFSTLEIQRTEQGDSAMYLCASSRDTTYEQYFGPGTRLTVT.